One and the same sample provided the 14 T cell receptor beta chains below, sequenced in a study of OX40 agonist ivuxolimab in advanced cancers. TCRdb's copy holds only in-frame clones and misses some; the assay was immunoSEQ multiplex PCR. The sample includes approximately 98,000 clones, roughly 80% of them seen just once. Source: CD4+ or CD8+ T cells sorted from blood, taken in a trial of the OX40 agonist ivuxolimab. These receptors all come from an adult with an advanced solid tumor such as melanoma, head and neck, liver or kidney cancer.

CDR3 nucleotide sequence: TGTGCCAGTAGTACGCGACAGGGTGGGACAGATACGCAGTATTTT. The encoded protein is CASSTRQGGTDTQYF. V usage is TRBV19 and J usage is TRBJ2-3, with 7 nucleotides matching TRBD1. There are 15 residues in the CDR3. V trimming: 4 bases; J trimming: 3 bases; junction bases outside the gene matches: 7. Germline CDR1 reads LNHDA; CDR2 reads SQIVND (reference sequence).

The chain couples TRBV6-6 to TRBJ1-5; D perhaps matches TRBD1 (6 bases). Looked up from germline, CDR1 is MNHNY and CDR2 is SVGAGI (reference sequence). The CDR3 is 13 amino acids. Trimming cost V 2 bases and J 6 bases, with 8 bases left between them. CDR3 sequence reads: CASSYDRFQPQHF. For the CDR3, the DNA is TGTGCCAGCAGTTACGACAGGTTTCAGCCCCAGCATTTT.

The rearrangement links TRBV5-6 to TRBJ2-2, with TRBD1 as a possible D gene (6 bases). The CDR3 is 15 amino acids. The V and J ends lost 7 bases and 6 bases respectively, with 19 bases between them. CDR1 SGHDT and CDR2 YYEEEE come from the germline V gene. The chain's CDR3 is CASAPPGTMAGELFF. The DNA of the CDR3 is TGTGCCAGCGCTCCTCCAGGGACAATGGCCGGGGAGCTGTTTTTT.

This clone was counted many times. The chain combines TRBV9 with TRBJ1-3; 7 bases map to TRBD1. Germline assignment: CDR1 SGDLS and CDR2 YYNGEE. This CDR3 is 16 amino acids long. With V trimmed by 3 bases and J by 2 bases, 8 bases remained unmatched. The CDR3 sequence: CASSGLQGIAGNTIYF. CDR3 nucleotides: TGTGCCAGCAGCGGCTTACAGGGGATCGCTGGAAACACCATATATTTT.

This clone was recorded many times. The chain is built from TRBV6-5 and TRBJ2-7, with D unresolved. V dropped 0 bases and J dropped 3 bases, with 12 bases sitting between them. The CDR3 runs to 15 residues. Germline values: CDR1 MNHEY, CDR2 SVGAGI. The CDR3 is CASSYSIAFLYEQYF. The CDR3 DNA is TGTGCCAGCAGTTACTCGATTGCCTTCCTCTACGAGCAGTACTTC.

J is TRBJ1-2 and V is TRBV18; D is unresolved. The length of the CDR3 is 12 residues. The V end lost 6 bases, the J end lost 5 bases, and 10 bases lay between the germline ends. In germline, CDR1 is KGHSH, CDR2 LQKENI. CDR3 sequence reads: CASSLQLYGYTF. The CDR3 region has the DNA TGTGCCAGCTCGTTACAGCTATATGGCTACACCTTC.

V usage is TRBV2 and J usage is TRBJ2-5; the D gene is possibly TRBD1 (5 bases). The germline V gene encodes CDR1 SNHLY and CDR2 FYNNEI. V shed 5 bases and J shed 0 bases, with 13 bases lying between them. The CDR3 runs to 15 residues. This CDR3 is CASSTKTAYQETQYF. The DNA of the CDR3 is TGTGCCAGCAGTACCAAGACAGCGTACCAAGAGACCCAGTACTTC. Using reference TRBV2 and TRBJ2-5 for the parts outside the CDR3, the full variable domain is EPEVTQTPSHQVTQMGQEVILRCVPISNHLYFYWYRQILGQKVEFLVSFYNNEISEKSEIFDDQFSVERPDGSNFTLKIRSTKLEDSAMYFCASSTKTAYQETQYFGPGTRLLVL.

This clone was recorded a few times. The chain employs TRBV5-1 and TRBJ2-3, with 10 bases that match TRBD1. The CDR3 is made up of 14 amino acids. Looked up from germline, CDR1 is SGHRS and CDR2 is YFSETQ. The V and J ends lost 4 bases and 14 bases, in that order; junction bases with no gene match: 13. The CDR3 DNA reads TGCGCCAGCAGCGACACCGCCGGGACAGGGGACCCGTATTTT. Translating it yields CASSDTAGTGDPYF.

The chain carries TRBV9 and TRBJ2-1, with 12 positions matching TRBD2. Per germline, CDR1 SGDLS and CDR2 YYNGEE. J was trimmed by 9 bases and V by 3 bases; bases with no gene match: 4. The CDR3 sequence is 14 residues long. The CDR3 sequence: CASSEGLAGVEQFF. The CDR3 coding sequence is TGTGCCAGCAGCGAGGGACTAGCGGGCGTTGAGCAGTTCTTC. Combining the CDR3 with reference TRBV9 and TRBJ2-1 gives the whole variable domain DSGVTQTPKHLITATGQRVTLRCSPRSGDLSVYWYQQSLDQGLQFLIQYYNGEERAKGNILERFSAQQFPDLHSELNLSSLELGDSALYFCASSEGLAGVEQFFGPGTRLTVL.

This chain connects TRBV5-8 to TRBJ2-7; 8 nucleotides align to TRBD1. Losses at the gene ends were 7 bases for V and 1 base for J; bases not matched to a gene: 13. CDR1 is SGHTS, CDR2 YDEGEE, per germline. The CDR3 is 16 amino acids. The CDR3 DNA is TGTGCCAGCCGACACCGGGACAGGATACCGTCCTACGAGCAGTACTTC. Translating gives CASRHRDRIPSYEQYF.

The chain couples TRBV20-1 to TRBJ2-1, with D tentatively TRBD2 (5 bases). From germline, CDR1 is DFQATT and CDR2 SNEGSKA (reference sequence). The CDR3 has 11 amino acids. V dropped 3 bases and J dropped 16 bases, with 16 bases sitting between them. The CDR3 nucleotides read TGCAGTGCTAGGGATGGGCGGGCCCCTTTCTTC. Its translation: CSARDGRAPFF.

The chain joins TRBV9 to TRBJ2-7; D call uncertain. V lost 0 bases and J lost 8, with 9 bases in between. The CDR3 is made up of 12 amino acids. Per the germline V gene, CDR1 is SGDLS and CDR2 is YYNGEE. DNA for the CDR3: TGTGCCAGCAGCGTAGAAGGAAGAAAGCAGTACTTC. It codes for CASSVEGRKQYF.

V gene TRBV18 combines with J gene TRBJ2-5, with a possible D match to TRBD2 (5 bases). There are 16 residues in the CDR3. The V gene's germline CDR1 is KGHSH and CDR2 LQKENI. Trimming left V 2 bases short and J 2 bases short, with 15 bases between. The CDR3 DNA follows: TGTGCCAGCTCACCAGTATCACTGAGCGGTCAAGAGACCCAGTACTTC. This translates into CASSPVSLSGQETQYF.

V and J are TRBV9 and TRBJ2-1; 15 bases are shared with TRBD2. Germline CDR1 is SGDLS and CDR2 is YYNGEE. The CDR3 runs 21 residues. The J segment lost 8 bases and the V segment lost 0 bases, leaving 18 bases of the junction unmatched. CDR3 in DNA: TGTGCCAGCAGCGTAGGGTCCCTTTTCGGGACTAGCGGGGGGAGGGGCGATGAGCAGTTCTTC. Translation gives CASSVGSLFGTSGGRGDEQFF.